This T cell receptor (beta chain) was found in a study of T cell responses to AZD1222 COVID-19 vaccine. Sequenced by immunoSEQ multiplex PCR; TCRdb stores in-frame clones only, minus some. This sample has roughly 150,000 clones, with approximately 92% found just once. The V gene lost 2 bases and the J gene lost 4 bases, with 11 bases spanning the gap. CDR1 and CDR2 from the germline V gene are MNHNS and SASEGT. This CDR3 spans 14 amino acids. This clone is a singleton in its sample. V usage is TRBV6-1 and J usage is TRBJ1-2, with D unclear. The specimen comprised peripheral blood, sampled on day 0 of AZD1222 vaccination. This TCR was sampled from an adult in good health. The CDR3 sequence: CASSEMIGLYGYTF. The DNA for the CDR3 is TGTGCCAGCAGTGAAATGATAGGGCTCTATGGCTACACCTTC.